This T cell receptor (beta chain) was captured in a study of T cell clonotyping in hematopoietic cell transplantation (dated by TCRdb to about 2021). Some background on the complete study: Pretransplant samples from recipients were collected after cytoreduction. Recruitment of patients was conducted between late 2015 and early 2017, and follow-up was continued until late 2020 or death. A total of under 150 blood samples were collected in the study from roughly 32 consecutive transplant recipients and their related donors.

This specimen's time point label, per the study, means: recipient sample about 28 days before transplant, after cytoreduction. Blood from recipients was drawn roughly 28 days before transplant, then again at days 30, 100 and 180 after transplant. Nuclei Lysis Solution was used to extract genomic DNA from fresh or cryopreserved unfractionated peripheral blood mononuclear cells. TCR beta CDR3 regions were amplified from genomic DNA with the immunoSEQ assay, a bias-controlled multiplex PCR using V- and J-specific primers. A proprietary barcode and Illumina adapter sequences were added to the CDR3 amplicons in a second PCR step. An Illumina MiSeq instrument was used for sequencing of the CDR3 libraries. The original methods were these. Export and quality control were performed with immunoSEQ Analyzer 3.0, and downstream analyses were performed with R Bioconductor and Immunarch. Only productive rearrangements in the normalized downsampled data set were used to calculate repertoire metrics. Clonotypes larger than 5 templates in the normalized cohort were defined as pathologically expanded. The Inverse Simpson Index served as the measure of repertoire diversity. CMV-specificity analyses were carried out on the non-normalized data set to capture all clonotypes. Entries here come from immuneACCESS through TCRdb and include only in-frame sequences with V and J called. Some clones fail to appear in such tables; in the studies checked, an unresolved V gene covers under half of the shortfall, and the cause of the remainder is unknown. The V and J calls and clone size were taken over from that table, and D and trimming were inferred from the DNA. In this sample the table shows approximately 30,000 clones, less than 85% of which occur a single time. The ten top clones hold about 1.8% of the sample.

In this sample, this clone turned up once. What antigen it recognizes has not been identified. The input lacks base qualities; no much larger clone sits a single base away. Sequences SNHLY (CDR1) and FYNNEI (CDR2) are obtained from the germline V gene. The CDR3 has 13 amino acids, counting the end cysteine and phenylalanine. Left in the record is the CDR3 DNA by itself, 39 bases read in frame from the first base. V drops 4 bases and J drops 1 base, leaving 5 bases in between. Findings and caveats that apply to the study as a whole: Inverse Simpson Index values from donors and from recipients before transplant predicted broader TCR repertoire diversity after transplant. Sample size was limited, and cells were not sorted, so CD4 and CD8 repertoire contributions could not be separated. After transplant, TCR diversity in recipients dropped, and pathologically expanded clonotypes climbed progressively between day 30 and day 180. Just a small fraction of recipient repertoires overlapped with donor repertoires, and more than 95% appeared de novo at the given depth.

The sequence links TRBV2 to TRBJ1-5; the D gene is unclear. This clonotype was sampled from a man in his forties or fifties with acute myeloid leukemia. Some clones in this sample may be carry-over from other donors' samples. Source: peripheral blood mononuclear cells, taken before stem cell transplant. The DNA reads as follows: TGTGCCAGCAGTGCCGAGAGCAATCAGCCCCAGCATTTT. Its coded protein is CASSAESNQPQHF.